This section outlines one T cell receptor beta chain sequence together with its context. The sample comes from a study of blood T cell repertoires in COVID-19. Across the study: Italy, Spain and the United States were the sources of the convalescent and acute COVID-19 samples. The cDNA or gDNA used as material had been derived from T cells, B-cell-depleted T cells, or PBMCs.

Per the original data handling: Amplification of reference gene primers was used by the study to estimate nucleated cell counts. Here immunoSEQ multiplex PCR was the method, and the copy in TCRdb shows in-frame clones only, minus some. The DNA gave D and trimming, while V, J and clone size come from that table. The sample consists of some 95,000 clones, about four fifths of them appearing once. Germline CDR1 reads SEHNR; CDR2 reads FQNEAQ (reference sequence). The CDR3 extends over 16 amino acids. Trimming stripped 2 bases from V and 0 bases from J, with 13 bases between. Input material: peripheral blood. This clonotype was sampled from a man between 65 and 80 years old with acute or convalescent COVID-19. The chain has TRBV7-9 and TRBJ1-2; D uncertain. This chain's CDR3 is CASSLSRVEANYGYTF. CDR3 nucleotides: TGTGCCAGCAGCTTATCGCGGGTAGAAGCTAACTATGGCTACACCTTC. The variable domain in full, with the rest retrieved from reference TRBV7-9 and TRBJ1-2, is DTGVSQNPRHKITKRGQNVTFRCDPISEHNRLYWYRQTLGQGPEFLTYFQNEAQLEKSRLLSDRFSAERPKGSFSTLEIQRTEQGDSAMYLCASSLSRVEANYGYTFGSGTRLTVV.